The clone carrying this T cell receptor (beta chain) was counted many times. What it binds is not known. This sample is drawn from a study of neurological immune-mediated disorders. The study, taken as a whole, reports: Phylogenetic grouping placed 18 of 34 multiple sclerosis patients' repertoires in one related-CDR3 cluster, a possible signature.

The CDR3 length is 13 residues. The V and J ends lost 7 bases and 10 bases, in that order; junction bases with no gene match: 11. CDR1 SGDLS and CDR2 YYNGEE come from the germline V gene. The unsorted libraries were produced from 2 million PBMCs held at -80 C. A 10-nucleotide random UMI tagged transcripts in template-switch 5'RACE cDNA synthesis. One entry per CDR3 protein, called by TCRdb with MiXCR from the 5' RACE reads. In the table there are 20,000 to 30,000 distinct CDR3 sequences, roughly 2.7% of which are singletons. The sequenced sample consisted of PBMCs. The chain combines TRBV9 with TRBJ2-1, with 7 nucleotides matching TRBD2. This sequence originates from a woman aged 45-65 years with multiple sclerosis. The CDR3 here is CASSRGVGYEQFF. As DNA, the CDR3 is TGTGCCAGCTCCCGGGGGGTCGGGTACGAGCAGTTCTTC.